This T cell receptor (beta chain) was retrieved from a study of cytomegalovirus exposure and HLA in healthy donors (dated by TCRdb to 2017 to 2019). In terms of the full investigation: An earlier analysis of approximately 600 of the donors reported approximately 300 Gb of sequence data and some 100 million unique TCR beta sequences from about 179 million T cells. Around 300 gigabases of sequencing data and 70 million to 85 million unique TCR sequences were included in an early release covering 500 to 750 HLA-typed donors. Of the roughly 400 genotyped donors, 81% were placed in the genetic ancestry cluster associated with self-reported Caucasian donors. The aim of the study was to test whether cataloging public T cell receptors could identify signatures of past pathogen exposure. Using immunosequencing, the study profiled T cell repertoires from roughly 650 subjects and related those repertoires to cytomegalovirus serostatus. Besides the first cohort of some 670 subjects, a separate validation cohort made up of 120 different subjects was used. To predict cytomegalovirus infection status, the study combined high-throughput TCR immunosequencing, statistical association of individual TCRs with disease status, and machine learning. To study patterns of TCR occurrence, a later analysis re-analyzed previously published TCR beta repertoires from 500 to 850 donors and added high-resolution HLA genotyping. Rather than using new phenotypic data, the later analysis identified candidate immune exposures from TCR beta sequences and from how often those sequences occurred across donors. In an earlier analysis of more than 550 of the donors, high-throughput TCR beta sequencing was used to judge whether each TCR beta V gene segment behaved as functional or pseudogenic. Donor age, sex, ethnicity and CMV serostatus were compiled together with the repertoire data. A later genetic analysis took genome-wide SNP genotypes for about 65% of the 666 donors and used that subset as a discovery cohort. Every repertoire in the discovery cohort had been generated on one and the same sequencing platform. Class I and class II HLA loci were covered by the typing at four-digit resolution. The number of donors typed differed by locus, with roughly 629-640 for A, B, C, DRB1 and DQB1, 522 for DQA1, about 610 for DPA1, and around 450 for DPB1. Four to six DR-DQ haplotypes were handled as single units for association and clustering, since linkage in the cohort was strong. On average, about 200,000 unique TCR beta nucleotide sequences were sequenced per donor among roughly 430 genotyped donors of the cohort, with 15% to 20% of those sequences being non-productive.

Notes on this clone: Its cognate antigen has yet to be identified. Base-call qualities are not available, and no considerably larger clone is one nucleotide away.

The germline V end is reduced by 0 bases and the J end by 5 bases; junction bases left unmatched: 3. Taken from the germline V gene, the CDR1 and CDR2 loops are KGHSH and LQKENI. From cysteine to phenylalanine, the CDR3 is 15 amino acids long. This entry keeps only the CDR3 DNA: 45 bases, framed from base 1. In total, 666 healthy bone marrow donors made up the cohort. All cohort members were sampled while nominally healthy, although unrecorded immune exposures were likely present. The donor was CMV seropositive and was included in the group of 250 to 300 seropositive cohort members. A peripheral blood sample was provided by each donor, and peripheral blood mononuclear cells were used for TCR beta sequencing. The Qiagen DNeasy Blood Extraction Kit was used to extract genomic DNA from the blood cell samples. Study-wide findings and limitations: According to a later genetic analysis, donors in an Asian-associated ancestry cluster had fewer N-insertions in productive TCRs than the roughly 670-donor mean. In a later analysis, several top co-occurrence clusters were reported to appear linked to parvovirus B19, influenza, CMV and Epstein-Barr virus. CMV serostatus was the only immune exposure information available for the cohort. According to a later analysis, most CMV-associated TCR beta chains appeared to be HLA-restricted, and the HLA associations seemed to be driven largely by CMV exposure. In an earlier analysis of 587 of the donors, most TCR beta V segments were observed in productive rearrangements about 90% or about 30% of the time, broadly matching IMGT annotations. Specific HLA alleles were associated with 15,000 to 20,000 TCR beta sequences at a false discovery rate of 0.05 in a later analysis. The authors suggested that the approach could potentially be generalized to other disease states and immunological phenotypes. A few of the identified cytomegalovirus-associated TCR beta chains were confirmed in vitro to be specific for cytomegalovirus antigens. The study gave a list of about 170 TCR beta chains associated with cytomegalovirus. Most TCR sequences were seen in very few donors, while some public TCRs were found in many individuals. A further reported finding was that TCR beta sequences accurately predicted the HLA-A and HLA-B alleles for most subjects in the first cohort. Linkage disequilibrium might explain the correlated functional status among segregating V segments, but an unknown experimental factor could not be ruled out. According to a later analysis, TCR association rates differed among HLA loci, with DRB1 alleles showing the most associated TCRs and HLA-C alleles showing the fewest. The classifier was reported to diagnose cytomegalovirus status with high specificity and sensitivity in both the original cohort and the validation cohort. Presence/absence analyses assumed roughly uniform sequencing depth across donors, an assumption that may not hold. In a later genetic analysis, a missense DCLRE1C variant was associated with V-gene and J-gene trimming of TCR beta chains, and the association was replicated in an independent cohort. A cluster of highly shared sequence variants was judged likely to represent a technical artifact of the sequencing pipeline. Because HLA typing was missing for some donors at each locus, association tests included only the typed subset. Assigning TCR associations to individual alleles was difficult when HLA alleles, especially DR and DQ, strongly co-occurred. Because the 87-base-pair reads could not distinguish some IMGT-functional V segments, including TRBV6-2 and TRBV6-3, those segments were excluded. In a later analysis, HLA-associated TCR beta chains were found to be more clonally expanded and to have lower generation probabilities than equally common non-associated chains. Only TCR beta chains were sequenced in this cohort, and the absence of alpha or paired-chain data limited detectable features. Because counts were too low, around 17 rarely observed V segments, including chromosome 9 orphons, were left out of the earlier analysis of about 620 of the donors.

The library was built by means of the immunoSEQ multiplex PCR assay. For the multiplex PCR, a mixture combining 60 forward primers for TCR Vbeta segments and 13 reverse primers for TCR Jbeta segments was used. Amplification of the CDR3 region of rearranged TCR beta genes was performed with a multiplex PCR assay on genomic DNA. On the Illumina HiSeq System, the amplified TCR beta libraries were sequenced as 87-base-pair reads. In the original analysis: Across the roughly 700 repertoires, a later analysis counted around 80 million unique TCR beta chains, 9.5 million to 13 million of which were shared by at least two donors. A nearest-neighbor algorithm error-corrected the raw reads and collapsed the reads into unique sequences, merging closely related sequences to remove PCR and sequencing errors. CDR3 sequences were aligned to IMGT reference sequences to assign V, D and J gene segments. For a sequence to be retained, a match of at least six nucleotides was required to both a V gene segment and a J gene segment. Rearrangements were called productive when the CDR3 lacked stop codons and stayed in frame with V and J; all others were non-productive. CDR3 was defined according to IMGT convention as the region running from the second conserved V-encoded cysteine to the conserved J-encoded phenylalanine. The earlier analysis of some 600 of the donors excluded sequences that lacked an unambiguous match to a single V gene segment. In an earlier analysis of more than 500 of the donors, a V segment was called functional when productive rearrangements were above 56.7%, and segregating when the standard deviation between donors exceeded 5%. A statistical classification framework was built for diagnosing cytomegalovirus status from the catalog of TCR beta chain sequences. V and J gene assignment, in a later analysis, came from comparing TCR nucleotide sequences with IMGT/GENE-DB human TR gene sequences. A later analysis assigned CDR3 sequences and most-parsimonious VDJ recombination scenarios with the TCRdist pipeline. In a later analysis, each TCR beta chain was defined by its CDR3 amino acid sequence together with its V-gene family, and reads without a unique V-gene family were excluded. As a way to deal with suspected cross-contamination and a sequencing artifact, a later analysis dropped hundreds of nucleotide sequences that were highly shared and had low generation probability. For each public chain, a later analysis derived a clonal expansion index from normalized ranks of inferred template counts within each repertoire. Generation probabilities in a later analysis came from a VDJ recombination model fitted to out-of-frame rearrangements, and those results were checked against IGoR. A later analysis scored TCR-TCR, TCR-HLA and TCR-CMV co-occurrence with hypergeometric tests, applying a repertoire-size bias correction to TCR pairs. False discovery rates were estimated in a later analysis by permuting HLA or CMV assignments 20 times. In a later analysis, co-occurring TCRs were grouped using DBSCAN, with TCRdist sequence similarity added in when clustering inside HLA-allele-positive subsets. Repertoires with fewer than 30,000 or more than 120,000 public chains, plus five repertoires with anomalous nucleotide sharing, were excluded from co-occurrence clustering. In its TCRdb copy, this immuneACCESS table keeps in-frame sequences only and misses some clones. Where compared with another copy, unresolved V genes explain less than half of these, and the others have no known cause. V and J calls and clone size come straight from that table; D and trimming were deduced from the DNA. The sample table records about 120,000 clones; 80% of these occur just once. The leading ten clones occupy more than 8% of the sample.

The chain joins TRBV18 to TRBJ2-2, with 7 bases matching TRBD1. The receptor's source is a female donor in good health and CMV-seropositive. What was sequenced was PBMCs. The CDR3 is CASSPPNRGTGELFF. The bases are TGTGCCAGCTCACCACCGAACAGGGGTACCGGGGAGCTGTTTTTT.